The T cell receptor beta chain described here comes from a study of blood T cell repertoires in COVID-19. Study-wide context: Spain, Italy and the United States supplied samples that represented acute and convalescent COVID-19. From T cells, B-cell-depleted T cells, or PBMCs came the material, which was cDNA or gDNA.

This clone was detected only once. Source study methods: The authors estimated nucleated cell counts from reference gene primer amplification. Sequencing used immunoSEQ multiplex PCR; TCRdb keeps in-frame clones, though not all of them. The V and J calls and clone size were taken over from that table, and D and trimming were inferred from the DNA. Of 80,000 or so clones listed, roughly nine tenths are singletons. V lost 1 base to trimming and J lost 6 bases; unmatched junction nucleotides: 11. Germline V CDR1 and CDR2: MNHNS, SASEGT. The CDR3 covers 17 residues. The sample taken for sequencing was peripheral blood. The sequence derives from a man aged 45-65 years with acute or convalescent COVID-19. The chain has TRBV6-1 and TRBJ2-5; 10 bases match TRBD1. The CDR3 region is CASSEGGTGAIGQTQYF. CDR3 coding DNA: TGTGCCAGCAGTGAAGGGGGGACAGGGGCTATAGGGCAGACCCAGTACTTC.